This T cell receptor (beta chain) was obtained from a study of CD8 T cells in Susac syndrome. At the level of the study: Patients with Susac syndrome were therapy-naive, treated with corticosteroids, or treated with intravenous immunoglobulin alone when blood was collected.

V gave up 3 bases and J gave up 0 bases, with 14 bases separating them. The germline V gene has CDR1 DFQATT and CDR2 SNEGSKA (reference sequence). The CDR3 loop spans 15 amino acids. An amount of RNA that ranged from roughly 0.5 to 1 ug was reverse transcribed with random hexamers. The method of amplification for TCR beta CDR3 was immunoSEQ multiplex PCR, covering 54 Vbeta and 13 Jbeta. TCRdb re-called the immunoSEQ multiplex PCR reads through MiXCR, storing one row per CDR3 protein. This sample has 120,000 to 150,000 distinct CDR3 sequences, with more than 90% found just once. The sequenced material came from CD4+ T cells from PBMCs. The source is a human donor with Susac syndrome. The V and J genes are TRBV20-1 and TRBJ1-1; D may be TRBD1 (5 bases). As DNA, the CDR3 is TGCAGTGCTAGTGAGGGGAGTCGGATGAACACTGAAGCTTTCTTT. Protein product: CSASEGSRMNTEAFF.